These T cell receptor beta chains were read from a single sample in a study of T cell changes during pregnancy in multiple sclerosis. The assay was immunoSEQ multiplex PCR, and TCRdb's table has in-frame clones only and misses some. The table lists tens of thousands of clones, 92% of them singletons. Specimen: CD8+ T cells from peripheral blood mononuclear cells, collected in the third trimester of pregnancy. The receptors were gathered from a female donor with multiple sclerosis, enrolled in a pregnancy study. Both conserved end residues are part of each CDR3. D genes are given only for firm matches. Clone size appears in some rows only: once, few, many, or a class for an expanded clone.

-	-	TRBV27	TRBJ1-5	TGTGCCAGCAGTCAACAGGAGCGCAATCAGCCCCAGCATTTT	CASSQQERNQPQHF
-	TRBD1	TRBV5-6	TRBJ2-2	TGTGCCAGCAGCTTGGGGACAGGGGGCGTCTCCGGGGAGCTGTTTTTT	CASSLGTGGVSGELFF
-	TRBD2	TRBV5-6	TRBJ2-1	TGTGCCAGCAGCTTGGCTAGCGGGTGGGAGTACAATGAGCAGTTCTTC	CASSLASGWEYNEQFF
large	TRBD2	TRBV6-1	TRBJ2-3	TGTGCCAGCAGTGAAGATACGGGAGGGGCAGATACGCAGTATTTT	CASSEDTGGADTQYF
-	-	TRBV27	TRBJ1-1	TGTGCCAGCAGTTTATTTTATAACACTGAAGCTTTCTTT	CASSLFYNTEAFF
once	TRBD2	TRBV7-7	TRBJ2-5	TGTGCTAGCAGTACGGGAGGGGGGGAGACCCAGTACTTC	CASSTGGGETQYF
-	-	TRBV27	TRBJ1-5	TGTGCCAGCAGCCCGACGGAGCGGAGGCCCCAGCATTTT	CASSPTERRPQHF
-	TRBD1	TRBV28	TRBJ2-7	TGTGCCACCGACAAGGGGGCTCAAGGCTATGAGCAGTACTTC	CATDKGAQGYEQYF
-	TRBD1	TRBV9	TRBJ2-4	TGTGCCACAAAAGGGCTACAGGGGGCGCTCCTTAATACTCTAGCCAAAAACATTCAGTACTTC	CATKGLQGALLNTLAKNIQYF
-	-	TRBV4-3	TRBJ2-1	TGCGCCAGCAGCCAGGCTGGCAGTTACAATGAGCAGTTCTTC	CASSQAGSYNEQFF
once	-	TRBV11-2	TRBJ1-2	TGTGCCAGCAGCCCTAGCGATGGAGCCTATGGCTACACCTTC	CASSPSDGAYGYTF
once	-	TRBV28	TRBJ2-7	TGTGCCAGCAGTTTCTCTGGGTTGTCGGGCGAGCAGTACTTC	CASSFSGLSGEQYF
-	TRBD2	TRBV7-2	TRBJ2-1	TGTGCCAGCAGCTCCAAGTCGCGGGAGGGAAGATACAATGAGCAGTTCTTC	CASSSKSREGRYNEQFF
-	TRBD1	TRBV28	TRBJ2-2	TGTGCCAGCCTGAAAACCAGGACAGGGTCCGTCGGGGAGCTGTTTTTT	CASLKTRTGSVGELFF
-	-	TRBV7-2	TRBJ1-5	TGTGCCAGCAGCCCCCCGGGGACTGGCAATCAGCCCCAGCATTTT	CASSPPGTGNQPQHF
-	TRBD1	TRBV6-1	TRBJ2-5	TGTGCCAGCAGTGAAACCGGGACAGATCCGGAGCAGTACTTC	CASSETGTDPEQYF
once	TRBD1	TRBV2	TRBJ1-5	TGTGCCAGCAGTCCTCGGGGACAGTCTTATAGCAATCAGCCCCAGCATTTT	CASSPRGQSYSNQPQHF
-	-	TRBV18	TRBJ2-3	TGTGCCAGCTCACCACCGTGGAGTGCAGATACGCAGTATTTT	CASSPPWSADTQYF
-	-	TRBV7-9	TRBJ2-2	TGTGCCAGCAGCCTGGGAGTGTCCGGGGAGCTGTTTTTT	CASSLGVSGELFF
-	TRBD1	TRBV16	TRBJ1-3	TGTGCCAGCAGCCCTCCGGGACAGGGGTTCTCTGGAAACACCATATATTTT	CASSPPGQGFSGNTIYF
once	-	TRBV11-3	TRBJ2-3	TGTGCCAGCAGCCCCCGTAGGGGGGAGGGGATTGATACGCAGTATTTT	CASSPRRGEGIDTQYF
-	TRBD1	TRBV13	TRBJ2-5	TGTGCCAGCAGTCCAGGACAGGGGGAAGCGGGAGAGACCCAGTACTTC	CASSPGQGEAGETQYF